This T cell receptor (beta chain) was obtained from a study of T cells in Graves' hyperthyroidism and ophthalmopathy. Extraction of PBMCs used 8.5 to 10 ml of fresh peripheral blood. Amplification yielded TCR beta CDR3 regions, with RNA transcripts as the source. The HTBI set primed first-round TCR CDR3 RT-PCR. TCRdb called the multiplex PCR reads again in MiXCR, with one record for every CDR3 protein. The table has about 620,000 distinct CDR3 sequences, about 16% seen once; the top ten hold approximately 3.9%. Per the germline V gene, CDR1 is DFQATT and CDR2 is SNEGSKA (reference sequence). This CDR3 comprises 13 residues. Trimming left V 0 bases short and J 7 bases short, with 10 bases between.

The TCR was taken from a woman in her 30s with Graves' hyperthyroidism. The chain uses TRBV20-1 and TRBJ1-5, with D unclear. Input material: blood. The CDR3 loop is CSARDSWLQPQHF. The CDR3 region has the DNA TGCAGTGCTAGAGACAGCTGGCTCCAGCCCCAGCATTTT.